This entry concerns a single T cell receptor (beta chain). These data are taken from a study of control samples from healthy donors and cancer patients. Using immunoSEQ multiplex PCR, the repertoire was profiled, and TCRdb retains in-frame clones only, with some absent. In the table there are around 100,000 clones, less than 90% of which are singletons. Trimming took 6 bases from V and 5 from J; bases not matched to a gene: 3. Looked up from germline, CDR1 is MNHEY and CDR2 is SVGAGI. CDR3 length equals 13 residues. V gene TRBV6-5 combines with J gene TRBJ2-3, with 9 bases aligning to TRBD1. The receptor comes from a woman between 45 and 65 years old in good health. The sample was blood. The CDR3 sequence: CASRGTGRDTQYF. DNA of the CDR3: TGTGCCAGCAGAGGGACAGGGAGAGATACGCAGTATTTT.